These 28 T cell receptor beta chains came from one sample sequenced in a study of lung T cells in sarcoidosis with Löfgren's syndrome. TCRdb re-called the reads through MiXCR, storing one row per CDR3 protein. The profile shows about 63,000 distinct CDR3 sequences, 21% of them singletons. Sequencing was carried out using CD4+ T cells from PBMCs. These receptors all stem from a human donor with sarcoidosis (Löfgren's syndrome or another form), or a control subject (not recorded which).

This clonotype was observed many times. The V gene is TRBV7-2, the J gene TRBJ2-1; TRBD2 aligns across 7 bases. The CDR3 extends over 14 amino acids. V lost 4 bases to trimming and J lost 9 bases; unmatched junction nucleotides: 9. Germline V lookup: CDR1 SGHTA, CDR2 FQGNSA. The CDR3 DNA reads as TGTGCCAGCAGCTCGGGGGAGGGCCTGAGTGAGCAGTTCTTC. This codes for CASSSGEGLSEQFF.

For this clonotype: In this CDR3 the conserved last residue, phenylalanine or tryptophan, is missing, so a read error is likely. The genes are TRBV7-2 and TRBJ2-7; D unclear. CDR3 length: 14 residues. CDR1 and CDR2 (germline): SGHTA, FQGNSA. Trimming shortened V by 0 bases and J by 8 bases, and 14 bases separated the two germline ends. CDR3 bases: TGTGCCAGCAGCTTAGCTACCACGGACGACAAGCAGTACCTC. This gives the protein CASSLATTDDKQYL.

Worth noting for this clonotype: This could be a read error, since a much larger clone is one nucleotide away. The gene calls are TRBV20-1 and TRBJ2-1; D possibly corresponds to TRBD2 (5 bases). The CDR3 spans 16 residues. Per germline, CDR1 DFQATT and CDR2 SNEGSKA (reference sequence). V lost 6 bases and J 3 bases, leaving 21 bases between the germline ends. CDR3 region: CSAFLTSGVFYNEQFF. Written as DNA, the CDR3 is TGCAGTGCCTTCCTAACCAGCGGCGTCTTCTACAATGAGCAGTTCTTC.

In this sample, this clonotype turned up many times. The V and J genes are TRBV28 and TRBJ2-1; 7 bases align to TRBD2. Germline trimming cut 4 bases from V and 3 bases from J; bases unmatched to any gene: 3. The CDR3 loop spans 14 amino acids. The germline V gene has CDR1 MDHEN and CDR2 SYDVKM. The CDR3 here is CASSWLAVYNEQFF. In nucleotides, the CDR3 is TGTGCCAGCAGTTGGCTAGCGGTCTACAATGAGCAGTTCTTC. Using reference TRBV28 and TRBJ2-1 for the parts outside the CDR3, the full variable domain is DVKVTQSSRYLVKRTGEKVFLECVQDMDHENMFWYRQDPGLGLRLIYFSYDVKMKEKGDIPEGYSVSREKKERFSLILESASTNQTSMYLCASSWLAVYNEQFFGPGTRLTVL.

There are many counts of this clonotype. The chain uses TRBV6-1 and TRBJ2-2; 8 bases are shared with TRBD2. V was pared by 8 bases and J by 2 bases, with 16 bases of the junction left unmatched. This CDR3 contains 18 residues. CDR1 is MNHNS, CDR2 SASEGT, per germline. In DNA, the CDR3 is TGTGCCAGCCTTATATCCAGCGGGGGACTAGGAAACACCGGGGAGCTGTTTTTT. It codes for CASLISSGGLGNTGELFF.

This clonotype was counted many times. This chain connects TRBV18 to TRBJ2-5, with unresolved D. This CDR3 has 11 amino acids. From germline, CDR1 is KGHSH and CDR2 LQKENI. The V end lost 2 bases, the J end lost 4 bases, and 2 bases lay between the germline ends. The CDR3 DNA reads TGTGCCAGCTCACCAACAGAGACCCAGTACTTC. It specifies CASSPTETQYF.

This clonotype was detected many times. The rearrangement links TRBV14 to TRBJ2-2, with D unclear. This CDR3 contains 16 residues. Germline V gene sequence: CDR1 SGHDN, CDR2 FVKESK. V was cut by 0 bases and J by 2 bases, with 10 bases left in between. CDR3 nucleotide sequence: TGTGCCAGCAGCCAAGAAAGCCCGTTAAACACCGGGGAGCTGTTTTTT. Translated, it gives CASSQESPLNTGELFF.

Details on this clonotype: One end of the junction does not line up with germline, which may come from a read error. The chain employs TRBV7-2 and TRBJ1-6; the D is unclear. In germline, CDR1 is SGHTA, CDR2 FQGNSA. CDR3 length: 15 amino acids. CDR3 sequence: CASSLRDSWNSPLYF. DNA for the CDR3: TGTGCCAGCAGCTTAAGGGATTCTTGGAATTCACCCCTCTACTTT.

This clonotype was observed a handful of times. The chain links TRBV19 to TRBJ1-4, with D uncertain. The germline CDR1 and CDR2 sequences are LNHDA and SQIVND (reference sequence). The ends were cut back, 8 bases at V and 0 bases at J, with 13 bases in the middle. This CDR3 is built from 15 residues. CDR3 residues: CASRRRTTTNEKLFF. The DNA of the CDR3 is TGTGCCAGTCGACGACGAACAACAACTAATGAAAAACTGTTTTTT.

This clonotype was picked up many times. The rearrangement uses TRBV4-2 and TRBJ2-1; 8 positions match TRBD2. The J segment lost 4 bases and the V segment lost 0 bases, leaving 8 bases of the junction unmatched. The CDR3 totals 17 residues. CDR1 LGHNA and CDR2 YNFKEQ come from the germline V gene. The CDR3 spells CASSQDRRTSPYNEQFF. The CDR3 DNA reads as TGTGCCAGCAGCCAAGATCGACGGACTAGCCCTTACAATGAGCAGTTCTTC.

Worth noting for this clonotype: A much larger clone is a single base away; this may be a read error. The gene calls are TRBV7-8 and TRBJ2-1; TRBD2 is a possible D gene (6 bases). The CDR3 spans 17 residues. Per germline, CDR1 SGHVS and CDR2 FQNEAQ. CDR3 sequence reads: CTSSFVVAGSSYNEQFF. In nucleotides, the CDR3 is TGTACCAGCAGCTTTGTTGTGGCGGGGAGCTCCTACAATGAGCAGTTCTTC.

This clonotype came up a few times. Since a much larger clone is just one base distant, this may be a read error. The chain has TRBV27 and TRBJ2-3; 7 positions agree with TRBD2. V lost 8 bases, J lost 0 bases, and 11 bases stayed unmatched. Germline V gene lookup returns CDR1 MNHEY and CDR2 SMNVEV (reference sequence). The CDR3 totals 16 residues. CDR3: CASGSGTYLSTDTQYF. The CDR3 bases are TGTGCCAGCGGAAGCGGGACCTACCTTAGCACAGATACGCAGTATTTT.

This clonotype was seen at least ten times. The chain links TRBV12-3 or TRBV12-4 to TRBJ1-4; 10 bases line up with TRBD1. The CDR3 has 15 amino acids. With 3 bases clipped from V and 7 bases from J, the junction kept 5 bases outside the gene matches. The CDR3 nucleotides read TGTGCCAGCAGTTTGAACCGGGACAGGGGTGAAAAACTGTTTTTT. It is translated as CASSLNRDRGEKLFF.

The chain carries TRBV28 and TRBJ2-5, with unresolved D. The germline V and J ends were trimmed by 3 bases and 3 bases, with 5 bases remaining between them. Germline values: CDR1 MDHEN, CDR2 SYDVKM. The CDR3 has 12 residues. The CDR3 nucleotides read TGTGCCAGCAGTTTGGCAAAAGAGACCCAGTACTTC. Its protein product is CASSLAKETQYF.

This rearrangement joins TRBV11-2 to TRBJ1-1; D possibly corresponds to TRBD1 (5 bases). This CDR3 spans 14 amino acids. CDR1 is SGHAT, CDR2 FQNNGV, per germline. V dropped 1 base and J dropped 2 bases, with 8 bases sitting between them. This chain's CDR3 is CASSLAGLNTEAFF. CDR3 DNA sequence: TGTGCCAGCAGCTTAGCAGGGCTTAACACTGAAGCTTTCTTT.

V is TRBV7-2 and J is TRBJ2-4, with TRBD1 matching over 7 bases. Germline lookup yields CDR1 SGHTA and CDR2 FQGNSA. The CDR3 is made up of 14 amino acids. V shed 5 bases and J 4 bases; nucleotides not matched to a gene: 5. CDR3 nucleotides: TGTGCCAGCAGCAAGACAGGGACAAAAAACATTCAGTACTTC. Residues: CASSKTGTKNIQYF. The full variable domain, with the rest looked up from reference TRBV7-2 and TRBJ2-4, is GAGVSQSPSNKVTEKGKDVELRCDPISGHTALYWYRQSLGQGLEFLIYFQGNSAPDKSGLPSDRFSAERTGGSVSTLTIQRTQQEDSAVYLCASSKTGTKNIQYFGAGTRLSVL.

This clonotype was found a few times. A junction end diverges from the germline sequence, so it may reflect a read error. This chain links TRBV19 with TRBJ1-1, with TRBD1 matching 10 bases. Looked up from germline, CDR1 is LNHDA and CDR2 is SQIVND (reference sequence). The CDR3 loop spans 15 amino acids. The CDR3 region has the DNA TGTGCCAGTAGTATGGCGGGACAGGGGCCCACTGAAGCTTTTTTT. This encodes CASSMAGQGPTEAFF.

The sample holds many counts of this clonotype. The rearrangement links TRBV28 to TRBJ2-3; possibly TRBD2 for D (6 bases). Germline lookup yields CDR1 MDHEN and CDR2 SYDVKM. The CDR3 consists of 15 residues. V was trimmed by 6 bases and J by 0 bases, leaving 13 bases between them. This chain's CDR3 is CASSRPGLSTDTQYF. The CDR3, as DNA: TGTGCCAGCAGCCGGCCGGGACTGAGCACAGATACGCAGTATTTT.

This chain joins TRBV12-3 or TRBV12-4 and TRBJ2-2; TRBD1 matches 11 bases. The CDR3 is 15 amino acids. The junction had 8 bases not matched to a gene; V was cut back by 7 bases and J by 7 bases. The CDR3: CASIWGQGVIGELFF. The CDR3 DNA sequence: TGTGCCAGCATATGGGGACAGGGGGTAATCGGGGAGCTGTTTTTT.

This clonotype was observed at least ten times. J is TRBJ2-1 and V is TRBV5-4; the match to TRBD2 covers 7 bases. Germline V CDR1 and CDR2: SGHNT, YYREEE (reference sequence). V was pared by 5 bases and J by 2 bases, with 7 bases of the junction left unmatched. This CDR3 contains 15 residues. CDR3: CASSLTSETYNEQFF. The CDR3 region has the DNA TGTGCCAGCAGTTTAACTAGCGAAACCTACAATGAGCAGTTCTTC.

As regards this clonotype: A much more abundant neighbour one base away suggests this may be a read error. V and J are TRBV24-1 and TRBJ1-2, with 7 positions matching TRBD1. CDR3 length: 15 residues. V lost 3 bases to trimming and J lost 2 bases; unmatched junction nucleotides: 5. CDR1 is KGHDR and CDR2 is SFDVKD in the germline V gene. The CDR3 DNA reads TGTGCCACCAGTGATACCCAGGACAGGAACTATGGCTACACCTTC. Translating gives CATSDTQDRNYGYTF.

The CDR3 bases are TGTGCCAGCAGCTCACTGTGGCCTAGCACAGATACGCAGTATTTT. Its translation is CASSSLWPSTDTQYF. V and J are TRBV11-2 and TRBJ2-3; D gene ambiguous. Germline loops: CDR1 SGHAT, CDR2 FQNNGV. Trimming removed 4 bases at V and 0 bases at J, with 11 bases between. The length of the CDR3 is 15 residues.

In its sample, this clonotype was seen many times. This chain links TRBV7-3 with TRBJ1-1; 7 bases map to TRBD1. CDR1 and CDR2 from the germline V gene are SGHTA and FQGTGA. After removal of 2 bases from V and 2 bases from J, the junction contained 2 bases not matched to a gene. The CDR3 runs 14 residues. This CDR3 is CASSLGTANTEAFF. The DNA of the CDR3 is TGTGCCAGCAGCTTAGGGACAGCCAACACTGAAGCTTTCTTT.

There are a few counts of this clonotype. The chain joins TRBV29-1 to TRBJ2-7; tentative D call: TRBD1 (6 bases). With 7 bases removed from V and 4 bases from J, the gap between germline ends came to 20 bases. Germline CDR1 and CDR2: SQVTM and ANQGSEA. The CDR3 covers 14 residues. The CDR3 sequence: CSAYSAGDNYEQYF. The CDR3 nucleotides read TGCAGCGCGTATTCAGCAGGGGACAATTACGAGCAGTACTTC.

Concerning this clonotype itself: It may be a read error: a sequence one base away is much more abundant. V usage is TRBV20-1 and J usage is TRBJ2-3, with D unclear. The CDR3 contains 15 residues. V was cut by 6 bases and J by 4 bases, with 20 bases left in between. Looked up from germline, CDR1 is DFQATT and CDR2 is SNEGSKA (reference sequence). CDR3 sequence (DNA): TGCAGTGCCGCCCCCACTATTGGTTTAGCAGATACGCAGTATTTT. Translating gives CSAAPTIGLADTQYF.

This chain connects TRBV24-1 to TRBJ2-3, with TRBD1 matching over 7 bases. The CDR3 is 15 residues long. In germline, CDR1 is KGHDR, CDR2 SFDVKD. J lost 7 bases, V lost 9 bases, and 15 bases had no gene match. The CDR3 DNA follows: TGTGCCACCTCTCAGGGGGTTTGGGGTTTAAATACGCAGTATTTT. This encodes CATSQGVWGLNTQYF.

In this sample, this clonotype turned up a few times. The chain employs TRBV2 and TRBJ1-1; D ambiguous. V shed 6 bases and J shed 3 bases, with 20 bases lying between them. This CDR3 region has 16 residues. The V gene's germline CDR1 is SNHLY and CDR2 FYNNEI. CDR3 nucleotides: TGTGCCAGCAGGGCCATGGGAGGAGGAAGTTACACTGAAGCTTTCTTT. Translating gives CASRAMGGGSYTEAFF.

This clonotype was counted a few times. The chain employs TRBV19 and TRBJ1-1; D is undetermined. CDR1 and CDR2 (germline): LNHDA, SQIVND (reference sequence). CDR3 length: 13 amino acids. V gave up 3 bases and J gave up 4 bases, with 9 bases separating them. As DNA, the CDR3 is TGTGCCAGTAGTATTCGGGGAGGCACTGAAGCTTTCTTT. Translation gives CASSIRGGTEAFF.